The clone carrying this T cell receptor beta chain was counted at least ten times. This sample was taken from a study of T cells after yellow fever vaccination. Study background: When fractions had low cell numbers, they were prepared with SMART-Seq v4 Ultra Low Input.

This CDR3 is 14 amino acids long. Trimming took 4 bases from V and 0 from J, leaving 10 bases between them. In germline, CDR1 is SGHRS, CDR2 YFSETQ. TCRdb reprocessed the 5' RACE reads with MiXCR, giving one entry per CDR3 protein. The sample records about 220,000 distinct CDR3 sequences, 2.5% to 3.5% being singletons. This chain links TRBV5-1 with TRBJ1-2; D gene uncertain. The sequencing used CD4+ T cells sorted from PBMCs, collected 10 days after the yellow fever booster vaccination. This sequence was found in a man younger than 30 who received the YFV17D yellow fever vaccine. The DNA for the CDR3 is TGCGCCAGCAGCGAAGGGCCAGCTAACTATGGCTACACCTTC. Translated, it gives CASSEGPANYGYTF. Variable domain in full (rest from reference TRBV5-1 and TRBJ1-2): KAGVTQTPRYLIKTRGQQVTLSCSPISGHRSVSWYQQTPGQGLQFLFEYFSETQRNKGNFPGRFSGRQFSNSRSEMNVSTLELGDSALYLCASSEGPANYGYTFGSGTRLTVV.